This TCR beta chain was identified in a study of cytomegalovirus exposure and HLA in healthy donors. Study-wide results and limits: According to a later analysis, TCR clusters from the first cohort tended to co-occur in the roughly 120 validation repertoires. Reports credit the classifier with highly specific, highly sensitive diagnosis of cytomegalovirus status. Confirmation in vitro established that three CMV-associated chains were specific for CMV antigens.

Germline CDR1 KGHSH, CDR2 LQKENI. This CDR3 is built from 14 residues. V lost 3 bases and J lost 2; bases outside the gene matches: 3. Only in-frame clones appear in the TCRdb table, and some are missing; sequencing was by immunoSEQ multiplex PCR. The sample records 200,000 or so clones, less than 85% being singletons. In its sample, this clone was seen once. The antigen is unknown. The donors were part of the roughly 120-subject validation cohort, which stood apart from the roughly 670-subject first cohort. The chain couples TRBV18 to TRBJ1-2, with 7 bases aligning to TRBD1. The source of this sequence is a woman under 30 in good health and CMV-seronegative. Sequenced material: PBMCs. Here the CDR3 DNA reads TGTGCCAGCTCACCCGGGACAGAAAACTATGGCTACACCTTC. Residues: CASSPGTENYGYTF. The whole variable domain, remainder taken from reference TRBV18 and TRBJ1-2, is NAGVMQNPRHLVRRRGQEARLRCSPMKGHSHVYWYRQLPEEGLKFMVYLQKENIIDESGMPKERFSAEFPKEGPSILRIQQVVRGDSAAYFCASSPGTENYGYTFGSGTRLTVV.